Each of the 10 T cell receptor beta chains below was sequenced from the same sample in a study of T-cell memory formation after mild COVID-19. In TCRdb, the 5' RACE reads were re-called with MiXCR into one record per CDR3 protein. Of roughly 200,000 distinct CDR3 sequences in the sample, 9.5% to 10% were seen once. Sample: PBMCs or a T cell subset sorted from them (not recorded which). All receptors derive from a young man who had mild COVID-19 (a few samples of this study predate the infection). Cell type and time point are not known.

This clonotype was detected only a few times. The gene calls are TRBV12-3 or TRBV12-4 and TRBJ1-3; D gene unclear. This CDR3 spans 13 amino acids. Trimming stripped 6 bases from V and 7 bases from J, with 13 bases between. CDR3 region: CASSVSGGNTIYF. CDR3 nucleotides: TGTGCCAGCAGCGTCAGCGGCGGTAACACCATATATTTT.

This clonotype has ten or more counts. The CDR3 loop is CASSLGSRTRRGEQYV. The DNA for the CDR3 is TGTGCCAGCAGCTTAGGCTCTCGGACTAGGCGGGGCGAGCAGTACGTC. The genes are TRBV7-6 and TRBJ2-7; 7 bases are a match to TRBD2. The CDR3 has 16 amino acids. CDR1 is SGHVS, CDR2 FNYEAQ, per germline. Germline trimming cut 1 base from V and 6 bases from J; bases unmatched to any gene: 12.

The CDR3 region has the DNA TGTGCCAGCAGTTACTCCAGGGTGTCTGGAAACACCATATATTTT. Translation: CASSYSRVSGNTIYF. V is TRBV6-5 and J is TRBJ1-3, with D perhaps TRBD1 (5 bases). Germline CDR1 is MNHEY and CDR2 is SVGAGI. V lost 0 bases, J lost 1 base, and 7 bases lay in between. This CDR3 spans 15 amino acids.

This clonotype showed up just a few times. The chain carries TRBV3-1 and TRBJ1-2; tentative D call: TRBD1 (6 bases). The CDR3 is 14 residues long. Germline V lookup: CDR1 LGHDT, CDR2 YNNKEL (reference sequence). The ends were cut back, 0 bases at V and 8 bases at J, with 13 bases in the middle. CDR3 sequence: CASSQEISGVGYTF. CDR3 nucleotides: TGTGCCAGCAGCCAAGAAATTTCAGGGGTAGGCTACACCTTC.

There are a few counts of this clonotype. The rearrangement joins TRBV6-1 to TRBJ2-3, with 12 bases aligning to TRBD2. This CDR3 comprises 16 residues. V lost 6 bases and J lost 2; bases outside the gene matches: 6. Looked up from germline, CDR1 is MNHNS and CDR2 is SASEGT. CDR3 amino acids: CASRATSGGITDTQYF. CDR3 sequence (DNA): TGTGCCAGCAGGGCTACTAGCGGGGGGATCACAGATACGCAGTATTTT.

This chain joins TRBV7-9 and TRBJ1-1; D unresolved. With 1 base removed from V and 3 bases from J, the gap between germline ends came to 6 bases. The CDR3 is made up of 13 amino acids. Germline V gene data show CDR1 as SEHNR and CDR2 as FQNEAQ (reference sequence). The CDR3 region has the DNA TGTGCCAGCAGCTTAGTAGCTTACACTGAAGCTTTCTTT. Translation: CASSLVAYTEAFF.

This clonotype was found a few times. This rearrangement joins TRBV4-1 to TRBJ1-5; D remains unclear. Per germline, CDR1 MGHRA and CDR2 YSYEKL. The CDR3 consists of 14 residues. V was clipped by 2 bases and J by 0 bases, with 5 bases between them. CDR3 nucleotides: TGCGCCAGCAGCCAAACTTATAGCAATCAGCCCCAGCATTTT. This translates into CASSQTYSNQPQHF.

In its sample, this clonotype was seen many times. The chain is built from TRBV2 and TRBJ1-2, with D unresolved. Germline loops: CDR1 SNHLY, CDR2 FYNNEI. This CDR3 contains 13 residues. Trimming took off 1 base at V and 2 bases at J, with 5 bases between the two ends. For the CDR3, the DNA is TGTGCCAGCAGTGAAGGCAGGAACTATGGCTACACCTTC. This sequence encodes CASSEGRNYGYTF.

This clonotype occurred a few times. The chain recombines TRBV2 with TRBJ2-3; D gene ambiguous. This CDR3 spans 14 amino acids. Germline V gene sequence: CDR1 SNHLY, CDR2 FYNNEI. Trimming pared 5 bases from V and 5 bases from J, leaving 14 bases between. CDR3 in DNA: TGTGCCAGCAGTTCCAGCCCGTGGGGAGATACGCAGTATTTT. This codes for CASSSSPWGDTQYF.

This clonotype was detected only a few times. The chain links TRBV24-1 to TRBJ1-2, with D unclear. CDR1 is KGHDR and CDR2 is SFDVKD in the germline V gene. This CDR3 spans 14 amino acids. V shed 2 bases and J shed 4 bases, with 10 bases lying between them. The DNA of the CDR3 is TGTGCCACCAGTGATTCGTACGGAGCCTATGGCTACACCTTC. This encodes CATSDSYGAYGYTF.